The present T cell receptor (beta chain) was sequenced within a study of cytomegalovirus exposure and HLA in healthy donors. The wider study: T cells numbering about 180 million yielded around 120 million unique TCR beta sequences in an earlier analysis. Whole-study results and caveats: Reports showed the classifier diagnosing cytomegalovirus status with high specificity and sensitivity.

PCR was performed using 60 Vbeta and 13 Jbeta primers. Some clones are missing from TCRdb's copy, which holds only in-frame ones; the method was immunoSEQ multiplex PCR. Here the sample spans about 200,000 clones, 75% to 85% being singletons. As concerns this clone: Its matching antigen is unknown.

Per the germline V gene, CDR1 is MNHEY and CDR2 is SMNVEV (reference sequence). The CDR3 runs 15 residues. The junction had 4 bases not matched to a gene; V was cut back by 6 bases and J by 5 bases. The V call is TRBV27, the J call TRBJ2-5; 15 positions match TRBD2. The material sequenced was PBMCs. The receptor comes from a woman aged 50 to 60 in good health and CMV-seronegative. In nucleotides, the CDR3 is TGTGCCAGCAGCTCCGGGACTAGCGGGAGGGAGACCCAGTACTTC. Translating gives CASSSGTSGRETQYF.